This TCR beta chain came from a study of Graves' ophthalmopathy and Graves' hyperthyroidism. Across the whole study: Stable hyperthyroid donors showed no ophthalmopathy during 18 months follow-up.

V lost 4 bases, J lost 8 bases, and 8 bases lay in between. This CDR3 is built from 11 residues. The germline V gene encodes CDR1 MNHEY and CDR2 SVGEGT. TCR beta CDR3 amplification used RNA transcripts. Scientists carried out first-round RT-PCR using HTBI primers and then a second-round multiplex PCR. TCRdb processed the multiplex PCR reads anew with MiXCR; each CDR3 protein has one entry. In the table there are around 1,200,000 distinct CDR3 sequences, around a third of which are singletons. Thyroid ultrasound, orbital computed tomography, TRAb, serum thyroxine and clinical symptoms formed the basis of diagnosis.

The sample comprised peripheral blood or thyroid tissue (not recorded which). The TCR sequence derives from an adult man with Graves' hyperthyroidism. The chain joins TRBV6-2 or TRBV6-3 to TRBJ1-1; possible D gene TRBD1, 6 bases. DNA for the CDR3: TGTGCCAGCAGTTCACAGGGCGAAGCTTTCTTT. As protein: CASSSQGEAFF.